This T cell receptor beta chain was recorded in a study of preoperative IRX-2 immunotherapy in early breast cancer (dated by TCRdb to between 2018 and 2021). The trim is 8 bases for V and 6 bases for J, with a gap of 19 bases between the germline ends. The germline V gene supplies CDR1 KGHSH and CDR2 LQKENI. The cysteine opens and the phenylalanine closes a CDR3 of 14 amino acids. Only the CDR3 part of the read is kept: 42 bases, read in frame from the first base. Of note for this clone: Its antigen remains undetermined. The sample holds no much larger clone one base away, and base qualities are not on file.

The intended sense of this specimen's treatment or condition label: preoperative locoregional IRX-2 cytokine immunotherapy. The samples were obtained from a phase Ib study that tested preoperative, locoregional IRX-2 cytokine immunotherapy designed to prime immune responses. Patients with early-stage breast cancer who were given IRX-2 before surgery served as donors. Libraries were prepared through the immunoSEQ multiplex PCR assay. TCRdb's version of the immuneACCESS table is confined to in-frame rearrangements and falls short of the full clone set. An unresolved V gene accounts for under half of the shortfall where checked; the remainder is of unknown origin. In this sample the table shows around 88,000 clones, roughly 90% of which occur a single time. Around 2% of the sample is held by the ten biggest clonotypes.

The source was tumor tissue, collected after IRX-2 immunotherapy. This TCR was recovered from a human donor with breast cancer. The chain is made from TRBV18 and TRBJ1-2; TRBD1 is a possible D gene, resting on 5 matching bases. In nucleotide form, the sequence is TGTGCCAGCCCCCGTGGCGGTTCCAGGGATGGCTACACCTTC. It translates to CASPRGGSRDGYTF.